These 23 T cell receptor beta chains originate from one sample sequenced in a study of a mutant IDH1 vaccine in newly diagnosed glioma. No antigens are known for them. Sequencing was performed with immunoSEQ multiplex PCR; in TCRdb, only in-frame clones are kept and a portion is missing. The sample lists 30,000 to 45,000 clones, 65% to 80% occurring once. Stated time point: week 47, end of study. A single vaccine dose contained 300 ug of mutant IDH1 20-mer peptide, and topical imiquimod was used with it. The sample in question was PBMCs, obtained from a glioma patient whose treatment included an IDH1 peptide vaccine. The receptors stem from a man in his forties with glioma.

This sequence joins TRBV2 and TRBJ1-1, with D unclear. The CDR3 loop spans 13 amino acids. CDR1 is SNHLY, CDR2 FYNNEI, per germline. V lost 1 base and J 4 bases, leaving 7 bases between the germline ends. CDR3 protein: CASSEVAATEAFF. CDR3 in DNA: TGTGCCAGCAGTGAAGTCGCAGCCACTGAAGCTTTCTTT.

The count of this clone is one. This chain links TRBV27 with TRBJ2-1; 10 bases fit TRBD2. J was trimmed by 9 bases and V by 0 bases; bases with no gene match: 14. Per the germline V gene, CDR1 is MNHEY and CDR2 is SMNVEV (reference sequence). The CDR3 contains 18 residues. Here the CDR3 reads CASSLSIYVSGRSSEQFF. CDR3 in DNA: TGTGCCAGCAGTTTATCGATTTATGTTAGCGGGAGGAGTAGTGAGCAGTTCTTC.

The rearrangement uses TRBV6-5 and TRBJ1-3; TRBD1 aligns across 9 bases. Trimming at V came to 0 bases and at J to 1 base, leaving 1 base not matched to a gene. Germline lookup yields CDR1 MNHEY and CDR2 SVGAGI. The CDR3 sequence is 16 residues long. In DNA, the CDR3 is TGTGCCAGCAGTTACTCGGGACAGGGTTCTGGAAACACCATATATTTT. Translation gives CASSYSGQGSGNTIYF.

This chain joins TRBV5-1 and TRBJ2-7; 7 bases line up with TRBD2. The CDR3 has 16 residues. Germline V gives CDR1 SGHRS, CDR2 YFSETQ. The ends lost 0 bases at V and 6 bases at J; junction bases unmatched: 12. The CDR3 DNA sequence: TGCGCCAGCAGCTTGGGGGACGGTGGCGGGAGTGGCGAGCAGTACTTC. This sequence encodes CASSLGDGGGSGEQYF.

The chain combines TRBV27 with TRBJ2-1; 9 nucleotides line up with TRBD2. V shed 0 bases, J shed 15 bases, and the junction held 6 bases outside the gene matches. Germline-derived CDR1 and CDR2 are MNHEY and SMNVEV (reference sequence). The CDR3 covers 13 residues. CDR3 region: CASSLSLAGSVFF. DNA for the CDR3: TGTGCCAGCAGTTTATCTCTAGCGGGAAGTGTGTTCTTC.

The chain couples TRBV30 to TRBJ1-5, with D tentatively TRBD1 (5 bases). CDR3 size: 13 residues. The V end was cut by 2 bases, the J end by 9 bases, with 14 bases between. Germline V lookup: CDR1 GTSNPN, CDR2 SVGIG (reference sequence). The DNA of the CDR3 is TGTGCCTGGAGTCCGACCCTGGGGCGGCCCCAGCATTTT. It translates to CAWSPTLGRPQHF.

The chain joins TRBV1 to TRBJ2-1; the table gives TRBD2 as D, unverified against the DNA. TRBV1 is given as a pseudogene. The CDR3 is 18 residues long. CDR3 region: CTSTTSGRYTPLQNEQFF. In nucleotides, the CDR3 is TGCACCAGCACAACTAGCGGGAGGTACACCCCCCTGCAAAATGAGCAGTTCTTC.

The chain has TRBV18 and TRBJ1-1; D gene unclear. Germline V gene data show CDR1 as KGHSH and CDR2 as LQKENI. The V gene lost 0 bases and the J gene lost 1 base, with 6 bases spanning the gap. This CDR3 has 14 amino acids. The CDR3 DNA sequence: TGTGCCAGCTCACCACCGTTGGGGAACACTGAAGCTTTCTTT. Translating it yields CASSPPLGNTEAFF.

The rearrangement links TRBV27 to TRBJ1-1; D possibly corresponds to TRBD1 (5 bases). The CDR3 has 15 amino acids. The germline CDR1 and CDR2 sequences are MNHEY and SMNVEV (reference sequence). Trimming took off 5 bases at V and 4 bases at J, with 17 bases between the two ends. The CDR3 loop is CASSRRGGRGTEAFF. The CDR3 DNA follows: TGTGCCAGCAGTAGGCGGGGGGGAAGAGGCACTGAAGCTTTCTTT.

The chain carries TRBV18 and TRBJ2-5; TRBD2 is a possible D gene (5 bases). The CDR3 covers 14 residues. Per the germline V gene, CDR1 is KGHSH and CDR2 is LQKENI. V gave up 3 bases and J gave up 5 bases, with 13 bases separating them. The CDR3 DNA reads as TGTGCCAGCTCACCGGGTGGAGGCGGGGAGACCCAGTACTTC. Encoded protein: CASSPGGGGETQYF.

The rearrangement joins TRBV9 to TRBJ2-1, with TRBD2 matching over 12 bases. There are 16 residues in the CDR3. V shed 4 bases and J 3 bases; nucleotides not matched to a gene: 5. Germline V gene lookup returns CDR1 SGDLS and CDR2 YYNGEE. This CDR3 is CASSYGLAGHYNEQFF. For the CDR3, the DNA is TGTGCCAGCAGCTACGGACTAGCGGGGCACTACAATGAGCAGTTCTTC.

The genes are TRBV5-1 and TRBJ1-1; TRBD1 agrees at 7 bases. The length of the CDR3 is 14 residues. The V segment lost 3 bases and the J segment 3 bases; nucleotides outside the gene matches: 5. Germline-derived CDR1 and CDR2 are SGHRS and YFSETQ. The CDR3 reads CASSSGQIHTEAFF. The CDR3 coding sequence is TGCGCCAGCAGCTCGGGACAGATACACACTGAAGCTTTCTTT.

The V and J genes are TRBV6-5 and TRBJ1-1; D uncertain. The CDR3 is made up of 13 amino acids. In germline, CDR1 is MNHEY, CDR2 SVGAGI. V lost 2 bases, J lost 6 bases, and 10 bases lay in between. In nucleotides, the CDR3 is TGTGCCAGCAGTTACATAGAGGGTTCTGAAGCTTTCTTT. Residues: CASSYIEGSEAFF.

The gene calls are TRBV6-1 and TRBJ1-2, with D perhaps TRBD1 (6 bases). The germline V and J ends were trimmed by 4 bases and 13 bases, with 19 bases remaining between them. There are 13 residues in the CDR3. Looked up from germline, CDR1 is MNHNS and CDR2 is SASEGT. The CDR3 is CASSAGQLDGGTF. The CDR3, as DNA: TGTGCCAGCAGTGCAGGACAGCTCGATGGCGGCACCTTC.

With regard to this clone: One junction end does not reproduce the germline sequence, and a read error may be involved. The V call is TRBV2, the J call TRBJ2-1, with a possible D match to TRBD2 (5 bases). Per germline, CDR1 SNHLY and CDR2 FYNNEI. The CDR3 runs to 14 residues. CDR3: CASSQAVQYNEQFF. Written as DNA, the CDR3 is TGTGCCAGCAGTCAAGCGGTACAGTACAATGAGCAGTTCTTC.

The V call is TRBV5-4, the J call TRBJ2-6; no definite D call. The V end was cut by 4 bases, the J end by 0 bases, with 11 bases between. This CDR3 is 16 amino acids long. Germline V lookup: CDR1 SGHNT, CDR2 YYREEE (reference sequence). CDR3 amino acids: CASSPWVASGANVLTF. The CDR3 DNA sequence: TGTGCCAGCAGCCCCTGGGTTGCCTCTGGGGCCAACGTCCTGACTTTC.

The chain is built from TRBV6-5 and TRBJ2-1, with D unclear. Germline assignment: CDR1 MNHEY and CDR2 SVGAGI. V was clipped by 0 bases and J by 3 bases, with 6 bases between them. The CDR3 length is 14 residues. Here the CDR3 DNA reads TGTGCCAGCAGTTACTCCAGATACTACAATGAGCAGTTCTTC. Translation: CASSYSRYYNEQFF.

CDR3 sequence: CASSERRKETQYF. For the CDR3, the DNA is TGTGCCAGCAGTGAACGACGGAAAGAGACCCAGTACTTC. The genes are TRBV2 and TRBJ2-5; D uncertain. The CDR3 consists of 13 residues. CDR1 is SNHLY, CDR2 FYNNEI, per germline. V dropped 2 bases and J dropped 3 bases, with 7 bases sitting between them.

The chain joins TRBV21-1 to TRBJ1-1; TRBD1 is the table's D call, not checked against the DNA. TRBV21-1 is noted as a pseudogene. The CDR3 contains 14 residues. In DNA form, the CDR3 reads TGTGCCAGGACCGGGACAGGGGGTAGGACTGAAGCTTTCTTT. Protein product: CARTGTGGRTEAFF.

The table lists this clone with a few counts. The rearrangement joins TRBV2 to TRBJ1-1; D unresolved. The CDR3 runs 13 residues. V lost 1 base and J lost 0, with 3 bases in between. Germline V lookup: CDR1 SNHLY, CDR2 FYNNEI. The CDR3 sequence is CASSEGLNTEAFF. For the CDR3, the DNA is TGTGCCAGCAGTGAAGGGCTGAACACTGAAGCTTTCTTT. Together with reference TRBV2 and TRBJ1-1, the CDR3 gives the full variable domain: EPEVTQTPSHQVTQMGQEVILRCVPISNHLYFYWYRQILGQKVEFLVSFYNNEISEKSEIFDDQFSVERPDGSNFTLKIRSTKLEDSAMYFCASSEGLNTEAFFGQGTRLTVV.

This clone has just a few counts. The rearrangement uses TRBV5-6 and TRBJ1-5; no clear D. The V end lost 1 base, the J end lost 2 bases, and 4 bases lay between the germline ends. From germline, CDR1 is SGHDT and CDR2 YYEEEE. The CDR3 runs to 13 residues. The CDR3 nucleotides are TGTGCCAGCAGCTTGTCCGGCAATCAGCCCCAGCATTTT. Its protein is CASSLSGNQPQHF.

The V call is TRBV13, the J call TRBJ2-5, with TRBD2 matching 8 bases. V lost 0 bases and J lost 5; bases outside the gene matches: 2. The CDR3 is 14 amino acids. In germline, CDR1 is PRHDT, CDR2 FYEKMQ (reference sequence). The CDR3 bases are TGTGCCAGCAGCTTAGGCGGGAGGGTGGAGACCCAGTACTTC. Its translation: CASSLGGRVETQYF. Filled out from reference TRBV13 and TRBJ2-5, the complete variable domain reads AAGVIQSPRHLIKEKRETATLKCYPIPRHDTVYWYQQGPGQDPQFLISFYEKMQSDKGSIPDRFSAQQFSDYHSELNMSSLELGDSALYFCASSLGGRVETQYFGPGTRLLVL.

The rearrangement joins TRBV13 to TRBJ1-2; the match to TRBD1 covers 7 bases. Germline CDR1 PRHDT, CDR2 FYEKMQ (reference sequence). The CDR3 runs 15 residues. V shed 4 bases and J 3 bases; nucleotides not matched to a gene: 8. The CDR3 DNA reads as TGTGCCAGCAGCTCTAGGGACAGAATTTACTATGGCTACACCTTC. This encodes CASSSRDRIYYGYTF.